The 25 T cell receptor beta chains in this list originate from one sample, sequenced in a study of regulatory T cells in long-lasting Graves disease. Arm-PCR with iRepertoire HTBI primers amplified the CDR3 regions for these TCR beta libraries. TCRdb called the multiplex PCR reads again in MiXCR, with one record for every CDR3 protein. The table includes under 450,000 distinct CDR3 sequences, about 23% detected once. Time point defined: persistent/refractory GD, antithyroid drugs over 5 years with positive TRAb. PBMC RNA served as the TCR library source. Source: peripheral blood mononuclear cells (PBMCs), taken when the disease was refractory, from a patient treated with antithyroid drugs. Receptors were obtained from a middle-aged woman with Graves disease.

This clonotype was counted between two and nine times. V and J are TRBV30 and TRBJ2-7; TRBD1 agrees at 7 bases. CDR1 is GTSNPN, CDR2 SVGIG, per germline (reference sequence). The CDR3 is made up of 13 amino acids. The V and J ends lost 6 bases and 1 base, in that order; junction bases with no gene match: 6. The CDR3 region is CACELGQSYEQYF. Written as DNA, the CDR3 is TGTGCCTGCGAATTGGGACAGTCCTACGAGCAGTACTTC.

This clonotype was observed at least ten times. The V gene is TRBV11-2, the J gene TRBJ2-5; 8 bases fit TRBD1. The CDR3 has 17 residues. Germline CDR1 SGHAT, CDR2 FQNNGV. Unmatched junction bases numbered 13, after V lost 4 bases and J lost 3 bases. The chain's CDR3 is CASSYEDRDLVKETQYF. The CDR3 nucleotides read TGTGCCAGCAGCTACGAGGACAGGGACCTCGTAAAAGAGACCCAGTACTTC.

Ten or more counts support this clonotype. The CDR3 DNA reads as TGTGCCAGCAGTGAGAGGGTTGGCCTAGCGGGAGGTCCCACCGGGGAGCTGTTTTTT. It yields the protein CASSERVGLAGGPTGELFF. The rearrangement uses TRBV6-1 and TRBJ2-2; TRBD2 matches 11 bases. There are 19 residues in the CDR3. The junction had 13 bases not matched to a gene; V was cut back by 3 bases and J by 4 bases. Germline CDR1 and CDR2: MNHNS and SASEGT.

This clonotype was seen only once. CDR3 bases: TGTGCCAGCAGTTCGCCAGGGGGGACCAATGAAAAACTGTTTTTT. It encodes CASSSPGGTNEKLFF. This chain uses TRBV28 with TRBJ1-4; TRBD1 matches 7 bases. This CDR3 contains 15 residues. Germline V CDR1 and CDR2: MDHEN, SYDVKM. V lost 4 bases and J lost 5; bases outside the gene matches: 7.

A remark on this clonotype: One junction end disagrees with the germline gene, perhaps due to a read error. CDR3 DNA: TGTGCCAGCACCCCAAACGGCAGGGGGGATTCACCCCTCCACTTT. Amino acids: CASTPNGRGDSPLHF. This rearrangement joins TRBV5-1 to TRBJ1-6; 7 nucleotides align to TRBD1. This CDR3 has 15 residues. Germline V lookup: CDR1 SGHRS, CDR2 YFSETQ. The full variable domain, completed using reference TRBV5-1 and TRBJ1-6, is KAGVTQTPRYLIKTRGQQVTLSCSPISGHRSVSWYQQTPGQGLQFLFEYFSETQRNKGNFPGRFSGRQFSNSRSEMNVSTLELGDSALYLCASTPNGRGDSPLHFGNGTRLTVT.

In its sample, this clonotype was seen many times. V usage is TRBV10-3 and J usage is TRBJ2-7; 12 nucleotides match TRBD1. Germline trimming cut 3 bases from V and 4 bases from J; bases unmatched to any gene: 4. This CDR3 contains 15 residues. Per germline, CDR1 ENHRY and CDR2 SYGVKD. CDR3 DNA sequence: TGTGCCATCAGTGATTTGGGACAGGGGGCTTACGAGCAGTACTTC. Protein sequence: CAISDLGQGAYEQYF.

The chain uses TRBV20-1 and TRBJ1-1; D remains ambiguous. There are 11 residues in the CDR3. In germline, CDR1 is DFQATT, CDR2 SNEGSKA (reference sequence). CDR3 DNA: TGCAGCGAGGCAGGCGAGACTGAAGCTTTCTTT. Translation: CSEAGETEAFF.

Many counts were recorded for this clonotype. This chain joins TRBV10-3 and TRBJ1-2; 7 positions match TRBD1. Looked up from germline, CDR1 is ENHRY and CDR2 is SYGVKD. The CDR3 is 15 residues long. V was clipped by 0 bases and J by 4 bases; unmatched bases: 5. The CDR3 coding sequence is TGTGCCATCAGTGAGTCGTTCCAGGGGGTCTATGGCTACACCTTC. Protein: CAISESFQGVYGYTF.

This clonotype was recorded many times. This chain links TRBV12-3 or TRBV12-4 with TRBJ1-4; D perhaps matches TRBD1 (5 bases). The CDR3 contains 15 residues. The ends were cut back, 5 bases at V and 0 bases at J, with 10 bases in the middle. CDR3 nucleotides: TGTGCCAGCAGTCGTGGGGGAACAACTAATGAAAAACTGTTTTTT. Amino acid sequence: CASSRGGTTNEKLFF.

Only one count was recorded for this clonotype. V usage is TRBV28 and J usage is TRBJ2-1; TRBD2 might be the D (5 bases). V shed 6 bases and J shed 8 bases, with 17 bases lying between them. CDR3 length: 14 residues. The germline gives CDR1 MDHEN, CDR2 SYDVKM. CDR3 nucleotide sequence: TGTGCCAGCAGCCGGGTTCGGGAAGTGGATGAGCAGTTCTTC. Its translation: CASSRVREVDEQFF.

Concerning this clonotype: Since the CDR3 does not end with the conserved phenylalanine or tryptophan, this likely comes from a read error. The chain couples TRBV15 to TRBJ1-1; no definite D call. The V end lost 6 bases, the J end lost 0 bases, and 14 bases lay between the germline ends. The germline CDR1 and CDR2 sequences are LNHNV and YYDKDF (reference sequence). The CDR3 has 15 amino acids. The CDR3 nucleotides read TGTGCCACCAGGGTGATGGGTGGAATGAACACTGAAGCTTTCCTT. It specifies CATRVMGGMNTEAFL.

This chain joins TRBV6-1 and TRBJ2-7; 7 bases map to TRBD2. Germline CDR1 is MNHNS and CDR2 is SASEGT. V lost 10 bases, J lost 2 bases, and 17 bases stayed unmatched. The CDR3 extends over 16 amino acids. The CDR3 sequence is CATSGLHHSSAYEQYF. The CDR3, as DNA: TGTGCCACCTCGGGACTACACCATTCGTCCGCCTACGAGCAGTACTTC.

This clonotype was seen more than once but under ten times. The chain couples TRBV5-6 to TRBJ1-1; maybe TRBD1 (5 bases). There are 11 residues in the CDR3. Per the germline V gene, CDR1 is SGHDT and CDR2 is YYEEEE. The ends were cut back, 4 bases at V and 11 bases at J, with 12 bases in the middle. As DNA, the CDR3 is TGTGCCAGCAGCCAAAACCGGGGGGCTTTCTTT. Its protein product is CASSQNRGAFF.

This clonotype was seen only a few times. The junction departs from the called germline gene at one end, perhaps through a read error. The chain combines TRBV7-6 with TRBJ2-5; D is unresolved. CDR3 size: 14 residues. Germline V gives CDR1 SGHVS, CDR2 FNYEAQ. The DNA of the CDR3 is TGTGCCAGCAGCTTAGACCCGGTCCAAGGGACCCAGTACTTC. This gives the protein CASSLDPVQGTQYF.

J is TRBJ2-7 and V is TRBV7-3, with 8 positions matching TRBD2. From germline, CDR1 is SGHTA and CDR2 FQGTGA. Trimming cost V 5 bases and J 6 bases; bases outside gene matches: 9. The CDR3 consists of 14 residues. DNA for the CDR3: TGTGCCAGCAGCCTCGGACTAGCTAGTTCCGAGCAGTACTTC. Translation gives CASSLGLASSEQYF.

This clonotype was seen more than once but under ten times. The J gene is TRBJ2-2, the V gene TRBV11-2, with unresolved D. The CDR3 spans 15 residues. Germline CDR1 SGHAT, CDR2 FQNNGV. Between the trimmed V and J ends, which lost 1 base and 0 bases, there was a span of 6 bases. This CDR3 is CASSLVLSNTGELFF. As DNA, the CDR3 is TGTGCCAGCAGCTTAGTTCTATCGAACACCGGGGAGCTGTTTTTT.

The chain carries TRBV10-2 and TRBJ2-2; 10 nucleotides align to TRBD1. With V trimmed by 6 bases and J by 6 bases, 10 bases remained unmatched. This CDR3 region has 16 residues. Germline values: CDR1 WSHSY, CDR2 SAAADI. The CDR3 is CASRVTSGTGAGELFF. Written as DNA, the CDR3 is TGCGCCAGCAGAGTTACTTCCGGGACAGGGGCCGGGGAGCTGTTTTTT.

The chain recombines TRBV11-3 with TRBJ2-2; no firm D call. The ends were cut back, 1 base at V and 7 bases at J, with 7 bases in the middle. Per the germline V gene, CDR1 is SGHNT and CDR2 is YENEEA. This CDR3 is built from 13 residues. The CDR3 loop reads CASSLVAVGELFF. In DNA form, the CDR3 reads TGTGCCAGCAGCTTAGTGGCTGTCGGGGAGCTGTTTTTT.

The chain links TRBV3-1 to TRBJ2-7, with D uncertain. This CDR3 region has 13 residues. Trimming took off 1 base at V and 7 bases at J, with 11 bases between the two ends. CDR1 LGHDT and CDR2 YNNKEL come from the germline V gene (reference sequence). The CDR3 DNA reads TGTGCCAGCAGCCAAGTCCCCCTTCAAGAGCAGTACTTC. It codes for CASSQVPLQEQYF.

This clonotype was counted only a few times. The CDR3 sequence is CASSAGGGYNEQFF. Written as DNA, the CDR3 is TGTGCCAGCAGCGCAGGGGGCGGATACAATGAGCAGTTCTTC. This chain connects TRBV9 to TRBJ2-1; 8 positions match TRBD1. The V gene's germline CDR1 is SGDLS and CDR2 YYNGEE. The CDR3 covers 14 residues. V shed 3 bases, J shed 4 bases, and the junction held 3 bases outside the gene matches.

CDR3: CASSLDGYSGWETQYF. CDR3 nucleotide sequence: TGCGCCAGCAGCTTGGACGGATATTCGGGTTGGGAGACCCAGTACTTC. This chain links TRBV5-1 with TRBJ2-5; the D is unclear. The length of the CDR3 is 16 residues. Between the trimmed V and J ends, which lost 0 bases and 5 bases, there was a span of 17 bases. Germline V gene sequence: CDR1 SGHRS, CDR2 YFSETQ.

The gene calls are TRBV5-1 and TRBJ2-3, with 13 bases matching TRBD2. The length of the CDR3 is 18 residues. V trimming: 4 bases; J trimming: 0 bases; junction bases outside the gene matches: 8. CDR1 SGHRS and CDR2 YFSETQ come from the germline V gene. DNA for the CDR3: TGCGCCAGCAGCGGGGGACTAGCGGGGATATCTAGCACAGATACGCAGTATTTT. It yields the protein CASSGGLAGISSTDTQYF.

The V gene is TRBV6-2 or TRBV6-3, the J gene TRBJ2-1, with TRBD2 identical over 12 bases. The CDR3 has 17 amino acids. J was trimmed by 6 bases and V by 0 bases; bases with no gene match: 6. Germline V gene data show CDR1 as MNHEY and CDR2 as SVGEGT. The CDR3 DNA follows: TGTGCCAGCAGTTACTCCAAGGGGACTAGCGGGCGCAATGAGCAGTTCTTC. Protein product: CASSYSKGTSGRNEQFF.

This clonotype was seen once. A much larger clone lies one base from this, so it may be a read error. Because it lacks the conserved phenylalanine or tryptophan at the end, this CDR3 is likely a read error. The gene calls are TRBV2 and TRBJ1-1, with a tentative D call TRBD1 (5 bases). The germline V and J ends were trimmed by 6 bases and 3 bases, with 14 bases remaining between them. The germline gives CDR1 SNHLY, CDR2 FYNNEI. This CDR3 has 14 residues. The CDR3 DNA is TGTGCCAGCAGGTCCCGGGGGGGGTACACTGAAGCTTTCATT. The encoded protein is CASRSRGGYTEAFI.

As for this clonotype: Given the absence of the conserved phenylalanine or tryptophan at the CDR3 end, a read error is likely. The chain employs TRBV6-9 and TRBJ2-7; weak D call: TRBD1 (6 bases). Trimming pared 4 bases from V and 7 bases from J, leaving 17 bases between. The CDR3 extends over 14 amino acids. CDR1 is MNHGY, CDR2 SVAAGI, per germline. The CDR3 loop reads CASSSTGTSIEQYL. CDR3 DNA: TGTGCCAGCAGTTCGACGGGGACATCGATAGAGCAGTACCTC.